This is a list of T cell receptor beta chains from one sample in a study of cytomegalovirus exposure and HLA in healthy donors. The repertoire was sequenced with immunoSEQ multiplex PCR; TCRdb's copy has only in-frame clones and lacks some. Of around 200,000 clones listed, around 80% were seen once; the top ten hold 3.7%. Sequencing was carried out using PBMCs. These receptors were taken from a woman aged 55-75 years in good health and CMV-seropositive. Both conserved end residues are part of each CDR3. A D gene is named only where the DNA matches it firmly. The size field is filled for only some rows; it gives once, few, many or a size class.

v_gene,d_gene,j_gene,abundance,CDR3aa
TRBV5-5,TRBD1,TRBJ2-2,.,CASNRGTGGYGSTGELFF
TRBV6-5,TRBD2,TRBJ2-3,.,CASSYSWGLAGDTQYF
TRBV19,.,TRBJ2-5,.,CASSQGVLGEETQYF
TRBV19,.,TRBJ1-5,.,CASSIGLGDKRPQHF
TRBV7-2,.,TRBJ2-3,.,CASSAQGGRTDTQYF
TRBV7-9,.,TRBJ1-2,.,CASSLELYGYTF
TRBV4-1,.,TRBJ2-5,few,CASSQGLRQQETQYF
TRBV6-6,.,TRBJ1-4,once,CASKRGEKLFF
TRBV2,.,TRBJ1-4,once,CASSEVSDEKLFF
TRBV27,TRBD1,TRBJ1-2,.,CASSPEGGRWGYTF
TRBV5-1,.,TRBJ1-4,.,CASSLPVGGIEEKLFF
TRBV5-4,.,TRBJ2-2,.,CASSPRGRANTGELFF
TRBV7-3,TRBD2,TRBJ2-5,.,CASRPGSSGVETQYF
TRBV6-6,TRBD1,TRBJ1-3,.,CASSTGQGTGNTIYF
TRBV7-6,.,TRBJ2-6,.,CASSLSISGANGLTF
TRBV13,.,TRBJ2-3,.,CASSLRTDVGTDTQYF
TRBV28,TRBD1,TRBJ1-2,.,CASSDGQGIGYTF
TRBV2,.,TRBJ2-1,.,CASSVLRINEQFF
TRBV4-1,.,TRBJ1-5,.,CASSQNQGSNQPQHF
TRBV5-1,.,TRBJ2-2,.,CASSTSQNTGELFF
TRBV6-5,TRBD1,TRBJ1-2,.,CASSLTGTNYGYTF
TRBV7-9,TRBD2,TRBJ2-1,.,CASDSGDYSYNEQFF
TRBV5-1,TRBD1,TRBJ1-2,.,CASSPTAGQGAGYTF
TRBV4-3,.,TRBJ2-5,.,CASSHVNRETQYF
TRBV6-5,TRBD1,TRBJ1-2,.,CASYLDRGTGYTF
TRBV4-1,TRBD2,TRBJ2-7,.,CASSHGWAGGTYEQYF
TRBV5-1,TRBD1,TRBJ1-1,few,CASSLAQGVGVGEAFF
TRBV5-4,TRBD2,TRBJ2-3,.,CASSLGGLVSTDTQYF
TRBV7-3,TRBD1,TRBJ1-2,.,CASSMDREGGYTF
TRBV21-1,.,TRBJ1-2,once,CASSWPGQRYGYTF
TRBV28,TRBD2,TRBJ2-1,few,CASSKTSGAYNEQFF
TRBV27,.,TRBJ2-3,few,CASSFGRATDTQYF
TRBV7-2,.,TRBJ2-1,.,CASRSVGSSYNEQFF
TRBV6-1,.,TRBJ2-4,.,CASGMGLAKNSQYF
TRBV14,TRBD2,TRBJ2-1,few,CASSRVSGRHNEQFF
TRBV7-9,.,TRBJ2-5,.,CASSLVARAQETQYF
TRBV7-3,.,TRBJ2-7,.,CASSQQILGEQYF
TRBV28,TRBD1,TRBJ2-3,.,CASTWGDRATDTQYF
TRBV7-2,.,TRBJ2-5,.,CASSLEQETQYF
TRBV19,.,TRBJ2-7,.,CASSIAGEGYEQYF
TRBV5-1,.,TRBJ2-5,.,CASSLGEETQYF
TRBV5-1,TRBD2,TRBJ2-3,.,CASSGGQRPDTQYF
TRBV6-6,TRBD1,TRBJ1-5,.,CASRAGGVNQPQHF
TRBV11-2,.,TRBJ1-6,once,CASSLRTVTSSPLHF
TRBV19,.,TRBJ1-1,.,CASSSWSRGNEAFF
TRBV7-8,TRBD1,TRBJ1-1,.,CASSQPLGQGGTEAFF
TRBV28,TRBD2,TRBJ2-1,.,CASSLSSGGSSYNEQFF
TRBV5-6,TRBD1,TRBJ1-6,.,CASSVGQGHSPLHF
TRBV9,.,TRBJ2-5,.,CASSAHYRETQYF
TRBV13,TRBD2,TRBJ2-5,.,CASSLGSAGGSSQYF
TRBV29-1,TRBD1,TRBJ1-4,few,CSVDIGQGGTNEKLFF
TRBV20-1,.,TRBJ1-1,.,CSASQGAQAFF
TRBV6-6,TRBD1,TRBJ2-3,.,CASGGQGTDTQYF
TRBV29-1,TRBD2,TRBJ2-5,.,CSVELASGQETQYF
TRBV18,.,TRBJ2-7,few,CASSPPGDPAYEQYF
TRBV30,TRBD1,TRBJ1-5,few,CAWSQQGLQRPQHF
TRBV4-1,TRBD1,TRBJ1-1,.,CASSPSDRGDAEAFF
TRBV7-9,.,TRBJ2-2,.,CASSYSVTGELFF